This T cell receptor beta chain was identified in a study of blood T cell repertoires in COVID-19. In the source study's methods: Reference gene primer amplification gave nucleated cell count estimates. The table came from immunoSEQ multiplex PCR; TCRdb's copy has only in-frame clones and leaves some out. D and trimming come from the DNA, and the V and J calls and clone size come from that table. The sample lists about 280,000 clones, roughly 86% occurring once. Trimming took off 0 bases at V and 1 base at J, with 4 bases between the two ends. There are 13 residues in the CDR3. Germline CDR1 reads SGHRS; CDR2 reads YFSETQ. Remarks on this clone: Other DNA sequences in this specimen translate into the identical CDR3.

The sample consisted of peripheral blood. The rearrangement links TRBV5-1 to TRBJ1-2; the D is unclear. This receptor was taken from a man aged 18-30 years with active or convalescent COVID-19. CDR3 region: CASSLDSNYGYTF. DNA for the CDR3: TGCGCCAGCAGCTTGGACAGTAACTATGGCTACACCTTC.